This T cell receptor (beta chain) was sequenced for a study of identical twins. Points from the study as a whole: Beta out-of-frame twin sharing showed a weaker excess.

The table lists this clonotype with a few counts. Its antigen is not known. A universal primer site was incorporated via template switching, and the cDNA contained unique molecular identifiers. TCRdb redid the calling of the 5' RACE reads with MiXCR, one entry per CDR3 protein. The table lists 420,000 or so distinct CDR3 sequences, about 18% of them singletons. Germline lookup yields CDR1 LGHNA and CDR2 YSLEER. CDR3 length: 14 residues. With 4 bases removed from V and 4 bases from J, the gap between germline ends came to 10 bases. All donors were healthy, and all were Caucasian. The chain links TRBV4-3 to TRBJ1-4; D uncertain. Sequencing was performed on naive T cells sorted from blood. The TCR comes from a man between 50 and 59 years old in good health. The CDR3 sequence: CASSLTADNEKLFF. As DNA, the CDR3 is TGCGCCAGCAGCCTTACGGCCGATAATGAAAAACTGTTTTTT.